This T cell receptor beta chain emerged from a study of Ad26.COV2.S vaccination and SARS-CoV-2 variants. The CDR3 extends over 17 amino acids. The germline V gene has CDR1 LGHNA and CDR2 YSLEER. V gave up 5 bases and J gave up 3 bases; unmatched junction bases: 12. Some clones are missing from TCRdb's copy, which holds only in-frame ones; the method was immunoSEQ multiplex PCR. The sample lists around 380,000 clones, approximately 91% seen once, with 3.5% in the top ten. The treatment is: roughly 18 received Ad26.COV2.S at low or high dose, single or two shots; about 5 received placebo; per-sample allocation not given. Samples came from day 63 after the first vaccine or placebo injection.

Material: peripheral blood, obtained in a trial of Ad26.COV2.S vaccine versus placebo. The TCR was taken from a person between 18 and 65 years old who received the Ad26.COV2.S COVID-19 vaccine or a placebo. The chain links TRBV4-3 to TRBJ1-2; 10 bases fit TRBD1. In DNA, the CDR3 is TGCGCCAGCAGCGGCGGGACAGGGGCCTTCAGCTACTATGGCTACACCTTC. The encoded protein is CASSGGTGAFSYYGYTF.